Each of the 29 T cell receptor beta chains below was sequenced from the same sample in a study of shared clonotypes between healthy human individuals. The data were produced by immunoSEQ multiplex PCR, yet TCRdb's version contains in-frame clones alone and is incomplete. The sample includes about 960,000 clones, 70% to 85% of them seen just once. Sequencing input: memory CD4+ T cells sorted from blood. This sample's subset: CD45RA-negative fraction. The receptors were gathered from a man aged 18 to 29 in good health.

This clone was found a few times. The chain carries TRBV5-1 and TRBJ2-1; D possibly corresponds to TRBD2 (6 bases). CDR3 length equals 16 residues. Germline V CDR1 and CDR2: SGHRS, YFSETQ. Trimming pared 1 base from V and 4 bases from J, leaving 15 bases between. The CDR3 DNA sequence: TGCGCCAGCAGCTTGAATCAGGCGGCGGGGTACAATGAGCAGTTCTTC. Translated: CASSLNQAAGYNEQFF.

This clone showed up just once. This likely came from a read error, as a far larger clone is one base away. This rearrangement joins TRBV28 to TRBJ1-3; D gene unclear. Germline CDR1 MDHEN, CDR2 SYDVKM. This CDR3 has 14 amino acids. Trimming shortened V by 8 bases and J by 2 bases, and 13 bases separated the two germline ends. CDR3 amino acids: CASYKGKAGNTIYF. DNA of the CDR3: TGTGCCAGCTACAAGGGCAAGGCTGGAAACACCATATATTTT.

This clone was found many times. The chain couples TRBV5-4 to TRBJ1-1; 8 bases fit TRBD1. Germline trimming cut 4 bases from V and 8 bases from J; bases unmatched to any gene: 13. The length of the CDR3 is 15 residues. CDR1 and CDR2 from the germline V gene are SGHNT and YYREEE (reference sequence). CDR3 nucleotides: TGTGCCAGCAGCCAGGACAGGGTTAGTTTTTCGGAAGCTTTCTTT. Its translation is CASSQDRVSFSEAFF.

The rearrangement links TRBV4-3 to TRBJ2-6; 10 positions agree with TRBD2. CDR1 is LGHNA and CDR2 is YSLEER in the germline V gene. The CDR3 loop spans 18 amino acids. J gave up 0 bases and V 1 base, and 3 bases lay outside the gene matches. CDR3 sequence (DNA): TGCGCCAGCAGCCAAGCACTAGCGGGAAGCTCTGGGGCCAACGTCCTGACTTTC. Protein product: CASSQALAGSSGANVLTF.

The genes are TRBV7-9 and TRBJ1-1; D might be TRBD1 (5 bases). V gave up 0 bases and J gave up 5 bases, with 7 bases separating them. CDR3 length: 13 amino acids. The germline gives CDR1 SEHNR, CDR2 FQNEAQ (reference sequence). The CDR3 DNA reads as TGTGCCAGCAGCTTAGCCAGGGAAACTGAAGCTTTCTTT. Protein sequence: CASSLARETEAFF.

In nucleotides, the CDR3 is TGTGCCAGCAGAGACTTTAAAACGGACGAGCAGTACTTC. Amino acids: CASRDFKTDEQYF. The chain uses TRBV7-9 and TRBJ2-7; no clear D gene. The CDR3 totals 13 residues. Per the germline V gene, CDR1 is SEHNR and CDR2 is FQNEAQ (reference sequence). The germline V and J ends were trimmed by 6 bases and 5 bases, with 14 bases remaining between them.

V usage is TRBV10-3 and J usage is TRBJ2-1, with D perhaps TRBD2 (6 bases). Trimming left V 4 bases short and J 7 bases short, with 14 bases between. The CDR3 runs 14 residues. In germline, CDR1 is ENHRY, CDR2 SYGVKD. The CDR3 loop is CAISGRDLGNEQFF. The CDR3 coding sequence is TGTGCCATCAGTGGGCGGGACCTGGGAAATGAGCAGTTCTTC.

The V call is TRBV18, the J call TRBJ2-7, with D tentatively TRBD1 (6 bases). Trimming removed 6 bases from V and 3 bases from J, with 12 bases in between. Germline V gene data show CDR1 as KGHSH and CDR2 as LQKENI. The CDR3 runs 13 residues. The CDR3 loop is CASSQKGGYEQYF. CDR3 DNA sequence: TGTGCCAGCTCTCAAAAAGGGGGCTACGAGCAGTACTTC. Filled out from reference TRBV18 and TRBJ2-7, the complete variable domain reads NAGVMQNPRHLVRRRGQEARLRCSPMKGHSHVYWYRQLPEEGLKFMVYLQKENIIDESGMPKERFSAEFPKEGPSILRIQQVVRGDSAAYFCASSQKGGYEQYFGPGTRLTVT.

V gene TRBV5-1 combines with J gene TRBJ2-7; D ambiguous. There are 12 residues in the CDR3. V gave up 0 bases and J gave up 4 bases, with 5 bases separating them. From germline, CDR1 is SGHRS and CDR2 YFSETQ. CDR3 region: CASSLGEYEQYF. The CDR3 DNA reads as TGCGCCAGCAGCTTGGGAGAGTACGAGCAGTACTTC. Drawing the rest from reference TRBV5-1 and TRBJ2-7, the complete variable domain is KAGVTQTPRYLIKTRGQQVTLSCSPISGHRSVSWYQQTPGQGLQFLFEYFSETQRNKGNFPGRFSGRQFSNSRSEMNVSTLELGDSALYLCASSLGEYEQYFGPGTRLTVT.

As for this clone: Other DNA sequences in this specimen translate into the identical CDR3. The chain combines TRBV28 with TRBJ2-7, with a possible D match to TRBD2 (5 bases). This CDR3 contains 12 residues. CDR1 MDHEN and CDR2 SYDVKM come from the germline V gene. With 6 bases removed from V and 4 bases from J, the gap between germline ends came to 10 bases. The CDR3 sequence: CASSLPGYEQYF. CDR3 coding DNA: TGTGCCAGCAGCCTCCCGGGGTACGAGCAGTACTTC.

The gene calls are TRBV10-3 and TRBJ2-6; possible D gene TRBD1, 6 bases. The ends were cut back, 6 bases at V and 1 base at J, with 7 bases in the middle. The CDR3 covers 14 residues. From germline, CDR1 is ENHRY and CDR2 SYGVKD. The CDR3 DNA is TGTGCCATCAGAACAGGGTCTGGGGCCAACGTCCTGACTTTC. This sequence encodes CAIRTGSGANVLTF.

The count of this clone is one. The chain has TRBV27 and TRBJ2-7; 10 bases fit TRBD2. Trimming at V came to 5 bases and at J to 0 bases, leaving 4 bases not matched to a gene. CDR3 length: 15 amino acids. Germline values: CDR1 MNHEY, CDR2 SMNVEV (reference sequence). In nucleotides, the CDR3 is TGTGCCAGCAGTCTTAGCGGGAGGAGCTCCTACGAGCAGTACTTC. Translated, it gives CASSLSGRSSYEQYF.

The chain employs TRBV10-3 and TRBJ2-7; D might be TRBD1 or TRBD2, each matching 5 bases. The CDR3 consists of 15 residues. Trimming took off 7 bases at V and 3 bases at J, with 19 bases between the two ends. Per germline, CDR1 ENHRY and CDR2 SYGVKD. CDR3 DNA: TGTGCCATCACCCAAGGGACGGAAACCCACTACGAGCAGTACTTC. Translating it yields CAITQGTETHYEQYF.

The chain's CDR3 is CASTPLLGSYEQYF. CDR3 DNA: TGTGCCAGCACCCCGCTCCTGGGCTCCTACGAGCAGTACTTC. V and J are TRBV28 and TRBJ2-7; no reliable D call. V was clipped by 7 bases and J by 0 bases, with 13 bases between them. This CDR3 is 14 amino acids long. The V gene's germline CDR1 is MDHEN and CDR2 SYDVKM.

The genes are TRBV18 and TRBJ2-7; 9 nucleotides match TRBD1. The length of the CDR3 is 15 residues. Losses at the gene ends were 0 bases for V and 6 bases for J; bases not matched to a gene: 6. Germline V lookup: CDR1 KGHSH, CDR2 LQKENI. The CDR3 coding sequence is TGTGCCAGCTCACCACCCACAGGGGGCCTGAGCGAGCAGTACTTC. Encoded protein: CASSPPTGGLSEQYF.

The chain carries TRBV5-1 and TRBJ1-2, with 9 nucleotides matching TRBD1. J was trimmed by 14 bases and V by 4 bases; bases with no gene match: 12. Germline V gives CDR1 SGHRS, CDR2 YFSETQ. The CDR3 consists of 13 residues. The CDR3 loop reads CASSPVLQGADTF. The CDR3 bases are TGCGCCAGCAGCCCGGTGTTACAGGGGGCGGATACCTTC.

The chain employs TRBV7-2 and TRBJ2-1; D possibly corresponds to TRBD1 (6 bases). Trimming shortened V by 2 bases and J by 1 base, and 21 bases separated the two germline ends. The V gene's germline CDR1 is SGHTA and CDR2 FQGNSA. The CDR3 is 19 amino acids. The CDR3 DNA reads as TGTGCCAGCAGCTTAAATGGGGGCATTTGGGGGAGTTCCTACAATGAGCAGTTCTTC. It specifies CASSLNGGIWGSSYNEQFF.

The CDR3 bases are TGTGCCAGCAGGAGGGGGACTAGCGGCACAGATACGCAGTATTTT. This translates into CASRRGTSGTDTQYF. The chain links TRBV2 to TRBJ2-3, with 10 bases that match TRBD2. The trim removed 6 bases at V and 1 base at J, leaving 4 bases unmatched. Germline V gene data show CDR1 as SNHLY and CDR2 as FYNNEI. The length of the CDR3 is 15 residues.

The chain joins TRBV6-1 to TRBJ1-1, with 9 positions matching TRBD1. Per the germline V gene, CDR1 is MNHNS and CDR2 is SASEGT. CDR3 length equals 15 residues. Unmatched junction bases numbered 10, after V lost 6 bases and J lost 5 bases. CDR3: CASSEGTGFYTEAFF. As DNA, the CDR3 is TGTGCCAGCAGCGAGGGGACAGGGTTTTATACTGAAGCTTTCTTT.

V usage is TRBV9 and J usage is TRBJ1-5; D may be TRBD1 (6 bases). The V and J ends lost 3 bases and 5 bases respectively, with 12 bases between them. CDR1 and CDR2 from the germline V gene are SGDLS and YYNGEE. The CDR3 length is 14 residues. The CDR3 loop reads CASSEGGAHQPQHF. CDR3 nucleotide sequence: TGTGCCAGCAGCGAAGGGGGGGCCCATCAGCCCCAGCATTTT.

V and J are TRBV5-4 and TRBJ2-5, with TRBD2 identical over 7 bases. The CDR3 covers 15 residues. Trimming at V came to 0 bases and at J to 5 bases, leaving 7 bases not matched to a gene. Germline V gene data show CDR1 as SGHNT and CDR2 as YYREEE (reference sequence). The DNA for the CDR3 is TGTGCCAGCAGCTTGGACGCGGGAGCTAAGGAGACCCAGTACTTC. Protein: CASSLDAGAKETQYF.

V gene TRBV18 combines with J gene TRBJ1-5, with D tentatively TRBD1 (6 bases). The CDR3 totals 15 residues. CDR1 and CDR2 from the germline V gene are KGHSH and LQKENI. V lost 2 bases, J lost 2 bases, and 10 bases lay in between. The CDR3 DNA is TGTGCCAGCTCACCAAATGCAGGGGGCAATCAGCCCCAGCATTTT. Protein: CASSPNAGGNQPQHF.

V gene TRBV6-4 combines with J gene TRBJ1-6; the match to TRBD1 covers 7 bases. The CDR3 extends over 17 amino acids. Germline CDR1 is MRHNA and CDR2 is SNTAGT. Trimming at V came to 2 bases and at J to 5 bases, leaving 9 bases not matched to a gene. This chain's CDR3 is CASSDTTGDLDNSPLHF. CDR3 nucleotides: TGTGCCAGCAGTGACACAACAGGGGACCTAGATAATTCACCCCTCCACTTT.

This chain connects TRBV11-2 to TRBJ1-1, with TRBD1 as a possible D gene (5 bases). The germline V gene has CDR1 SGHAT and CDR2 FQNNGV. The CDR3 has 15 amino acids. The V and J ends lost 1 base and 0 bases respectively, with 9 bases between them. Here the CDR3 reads CASSLVRGMNTEAFF. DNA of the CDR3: TGTGCCAGCAGCTTAGTGAGGGGTATGAACACTGAAGCTTTCTTT.

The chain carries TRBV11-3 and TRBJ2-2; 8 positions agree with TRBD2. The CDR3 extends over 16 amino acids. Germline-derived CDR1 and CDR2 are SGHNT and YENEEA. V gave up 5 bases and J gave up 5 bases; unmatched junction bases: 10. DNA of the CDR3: TGTGCCAGCAGCCCGATTAGCGGGAAAGCGACCGGGGAGCTGTTTTTT. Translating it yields CASSPISGKATGELFF.

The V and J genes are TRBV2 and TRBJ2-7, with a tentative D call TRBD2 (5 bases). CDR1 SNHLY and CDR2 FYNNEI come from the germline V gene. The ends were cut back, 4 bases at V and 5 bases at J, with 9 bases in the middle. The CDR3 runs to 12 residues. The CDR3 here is CASSVLGNEQYF. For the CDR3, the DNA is TGTGCCAGCAGTGTACTAGGGAACGAGCAGTACTTC. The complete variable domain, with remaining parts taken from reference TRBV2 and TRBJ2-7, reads EPEVTQTPSHQVTQMGQEVILRCVPISNHLYFYWYRQILGQKVEFLVSFYNNEISEKSEIFDDQFSVERPDGSNFTLKIRSTKLEDSAMYFCASSVLGNEQYFGPGTRLTVT.

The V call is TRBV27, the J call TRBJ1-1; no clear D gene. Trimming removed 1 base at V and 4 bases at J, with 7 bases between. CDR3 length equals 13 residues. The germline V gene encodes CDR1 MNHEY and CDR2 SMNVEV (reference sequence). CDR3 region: CASSLLGSTEAFF. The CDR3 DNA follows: TGTGCCAGCAGTTTATTAGGGAGCACTGAAGCTTTCTTT.

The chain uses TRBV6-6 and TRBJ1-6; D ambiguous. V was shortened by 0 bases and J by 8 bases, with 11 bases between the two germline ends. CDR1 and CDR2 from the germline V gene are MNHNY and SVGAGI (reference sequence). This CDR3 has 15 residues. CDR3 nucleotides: TGTGCCAGCAGTTACTCCTATAGTCCGGATTCACCCCTCCACTTT. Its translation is CASSYSYSPDSPLHF.

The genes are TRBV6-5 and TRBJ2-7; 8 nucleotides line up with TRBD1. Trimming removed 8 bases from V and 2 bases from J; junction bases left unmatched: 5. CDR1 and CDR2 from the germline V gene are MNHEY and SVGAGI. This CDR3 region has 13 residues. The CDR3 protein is CASGRTGPYEQYF. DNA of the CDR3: TGTGCCAGCGGGCGGACAGGGCCCTACGAGCAGTACTTC.